Listed below are T cell receptor beta chains from one sample, sequenced in a study of identical twins. TCRdb redid the calling of the 5' RACE reads with MiXCR, one entry per CDR3 protein. This sample has 400,000 to 550,000 distinct CDR3 sequences, with 22% found just once. These same records also appear under a second study, on T cells expressing NK-cell markers.

The sequenced sample was CD4+ T cells sorted from blood. The receptor set was obtained from a woman between 18 and 30 years old in good health. Both conserved end residues are part of each CDR3. The D gene is left open where the match is weak. Part of the rows lack a size; the others show once, few, many or a class for expanded clones.

>TRBJ2-5|TRBD2|TRBV6-1|.
TGTGCCAGCAGTACCCGGGGAGGGGCAGAGACCCAGTACTTC
CASSTRGGAETQYF
>TRBJ2-7|.|TRBV7-9|.
TGTGCCAGCAGCCCCCGGGCAGGGGGGACCTACGAGCAGTACTTC
CASSPRAGGTYEQYF
>TRBJ1-5|.|TRBV3-1|few
TGTGCCAGCAGCCAAACCTTTTCGGGGAGTCAGCCCCAGCATTTT
CASSQTFSGSQPQHF
>TRBJ2-5|TRBD1|TRBV20-1|.
TGCAGTGCTAGAGCCCCTCCGACAGGGGTAATCGAGACCCAGTACTTC
CSARAPPTGVIETQYF
>TRBJ1-1|.|TRBV6-1|.
TGTGCCAGCAGCTCACCCGGGGGAGCTGAAGCTTTCTTT
CASSSPGGAEAFF
>TRBJ1-5|.|TRBV2|few
TGTGCCAGCATAAGGGACAGCAATCAGCCCCAGCATTTT
CASIRDSNQPQHF
>TRBJ2-1|.|TRBV10-3|.
TGTGCCATCAGTGAAGGGACCCCCGGTCTGAATGAGCAGTTCTTC
CAISEGTPGLNEQFF
>TRBJ2-3|TRBD1|TRBV20-1|few
TGCAGTGCTAAGAACAGGGGGCCGACGCAGTATTTT
CSAKNRGPTQYF
>TRBJ2-4|.|TRBV6-5|.
TGTGCCAGCAGTTGGGGACCGGGAGCCAAAAACATTCAGTACTTC
CASSWGPGAKNIQYF
>TRBJ2-5|.|TRBV7-2|.
TGTGCCAGCGTGGGACGGAACGAAGAGACCCAGTACTTC
CASVGRNEETQYF
>TRBJ2-6|.|TRBV5-1|.
TGCGCCAGCAGCTTGGGCGTGTCGGCTGGGGCCAACGTCCTGACTTTC
CASSLGVSAGANVLTF
>TRBJ2-7|.|TRBV5-6|few
TGTGCCAGCAGCTCGATCACCGGGAGAAGCGAGCAGTACTTC
CASSSITGRSEQYF
>TRBJ2-7|TRBD1|TRBV24-1|.
TGTGCCGCCGGGACAGGGGTTTCCTACGAGCAGTACTTC
CAAGTGVSYEQYF
>TRBJ2-1|TRBD2|TRBV12-5|few
TGTGCTAGTGGGTATAGCGGGGGGCAGGATGAGCAGTTCTTC
CASGYSGGQDEQFF
>TRBJ2-2|TRBD2|TRBV7-7|.
TGTGCCAGCAGCCGAGCTCTAGCGGGATCCACCGGGGAGCTGTTTTTT
CASSRALAGSTGELFF
>TRBJ2-5|.|TRBV20-1|.
TGCAGTGCCCTCGGGGCTAGCGTGCAAGAGACCCAGTACTTC
CSALGASVQETQYF
>TRBJ2-5|TRBD2|TRBV11-2|.
TGTGCCAGCTACCTAGAAGGCGCGGGGGAAGGAGGGGAGACCCAGTACTTC
CASYLEGAGEGGETQYF
>TRBJ1-2|.|TRBV5-6|.
TGTGCCAGCAGCTCTGGACGGTCAGGCCATTATGGCTACACCTTC
CASSSGRSGHYGYTF
>TRBJ2-1|.|TRBV7-2|.
TGTGCCAGCAGCTCAAGGGTCCGGGGAAACAATGAGCAGTTCTTC
CASSSRVRGNNEQFF
>TRBJ2-3|.|TRBV20-1|.
TGCAGTCCCAGCGGCCCAGGGGATACGCAGTATTTT
CSPSGPGDTQYF
>TRBJ1-5|.|TRBV5-5|.
TGTGCCAGCACCACAGGGATAGGCAATCAGCCCCAGCATTTT
CASTTGIGNQPQHF
>TRBJ1-5|.|TRBV5-1|.
TGCGCCAGCAGCTTGGCGGCAGGGAGGCAGCCCCAGCATTTT
CASSLAAGRQPQHF
>TRBJ2-1|TRBD2|TRBV14|few
TGTGCCAGCAGCGCCGAAGCGGGAGGATTTACGAGTGAGCAGTTCTTC
CASSAEAGGFTSEQFF
>TRBJ2-7|.|TRBV5-1|.
TGCGCCAGCAGCCCCGGCAGGGCCACCTACGAGCAGTACTTC
CASSPGRATYEQYF
>TRBJ2-7|.|TRBV9|many
TGTGCCAGTAGCCTGGGGGAGCCCGGTGACCCCTACGAGCAGTACTTC
CASSLGEPGDPYEQYF
>TRBJ1-2|.|TRBV27|.
TGTGCCAGCAGTTTATCTGGGGAATCCGGCTACACCTTC
CASSLSGESGYTF
>TRBJ1-3|.|TRBV6-1|.
TGTGCCAGCACTCGACTACCAACCTCTGGAAACACCATATATTTT
CASTRLPTSGNTIYF
>TRBJ2-7|TRBD2|TRBV20-1|many
TGCAGTGCGCGAACCGGGACTAGCAACGGCTACGAGCAGTACTTC
CSARTGTSNGYEQYF
>TRBJ2-6|.|TRBV5-1|.
TGCGCCAGCACATCCTCTCCCTCTGGGGCCAACGTCCTGACTTTC
CASTSSPSGANVLTF
>TRBJ2-1|TRBD1|TRBV20-1|.
TGCAGTGCTATGAGGGGACAGTACAATGAGCAGTTCTTC
CSAMRGQYNEQFF
>TRBJ2-7|.|TRBV19|.
TGTGCCAGTAGGCCGGCCTACGAGCAGTACTTC
CASRPAYEQYF
>TRBJ2-7|.|TRBV10-3|few
TGTGCCATCACCTCGTTTAGGGGTGGGCAGTACTTC
CAITSFRGGQYF
>TRBJ2-1|TRBD2|TRBV5-5|.
TGTGTCAGCAGCTTTAGGCTAGCGGTTTACAATGAGCAGTTCTTC
CVSSFRLAVYNEQFF
>TRBJ2-2|TRBD2|TRBV20-1|.
TGCAGTGCTAGAGAGGGGGGAGGGACCGCATACGGGGAGCTGTTTTTT
CSAREGGGTAYGELFF
>TRBJ2-1|.|TRBV20-1|.
TGCAGTGCAGCCGGACTTCATGAGCAGTTCTTC
CSAAGLHEQFF
>TRBJ2-7|TRBD1|TRBV7-9|few
TGTGCCAGCAGCTACCTCGAGGGGGCCGGCGCCTACGAGCAGTACTTC
CASSYLEGAGAYEQYF
>TRBJ1-1|.|TRBV6-1|few
TGTGCCAGCAGACTGGGACACGCTAAGAACACTGAAGCTTTCTTT
CASRLGHAKNTEAFF
>TRBJ2-7|.|TRBV7-2|few
TGTGCCAGCAGCCAATCGACGGTCTACGAGCAGTACTTC
CASSQSTVYEQYF
>TRBJ2-1|.|TRBV9|.
TGTGCCAGCAGCGTAGTCTCAGTGAGCGATGAGCAGTTCTTC
CASSVVSVSDEQFF
>TRBJ1-1|TRBD1|TRBV10-3|.
TGTGCCATCAGAGACAGGGGGCCGGGAACTGAAGCTTTCTTT
CAIRDRGPGTEAFF
>TRBJ2-3|.|TRBV7-2|.
TGTGCCAGCAGCTATACCGCGATGTACACAGATACGCAGTATTTT
CASSYTAMYTDTQYF
>TRBJ2-7|.|TRBV6-5|few
TGTGCCAGCAGTTATTACGGCTACGAGCAGTACTTC
CASSYYGYEQYF
>TRBJ2-3|.|TRBV7-2|many
TGTGCCAGCAGCTTCCGGGCGAGCACAGATACGCAGTATTTT
CASSFRASTDTQYF
>TRBJ2-1|TRBD1|TRBV27|few
TGTGCCAGCAGTCCAGGACAGGCGGCACAGAAGCAGTTCTTC
CASSPGQAAQKQFF
>TRBJ1-1|TRBD1|TRBV5-1|.
TGCGCCAGCAGCTTGGAAACCCCGACAGGGTCTGAAGCTTTCTTT
CASSLETPTGSEAFF
>TRBJ2-1|TRBD2|TRBV3-1|.
TGTGCCAGCAGCCCTCCGACTAGCGGGGGGGTGTTGCAGTTCTTC
CASSPPTSGGVLQFF
>TRBJ2-3|.|TRBV5-1|.
TGCGCCAGCACTGAGGACCCTTTTTATGATACGCAGTATTTT
CASTEDPFYDTQYF
>TRBJ2-3|.|TRBV21-1|.
TGTGCCAGCAGCAGAGGGGGCCCACATACGCAGTATTTT
CASSRGGPHTQYF
>TRBJ2-1|.|TRBV5-1|once
TGCGCCAGCAGCGCGGACCCCGGCCTTGAGCAGTTCTTC
CASSADPGLEQFF
>TRBJ2-1|.|TRBV5-6|few
TGTGCCAGCAGCTTGGCCGGACAGACCTACAATGAGCAGTTCTTC
CASSLAGQTYNEQFF
>TRBJ1-1|.|TRBV29-1|.
TGCAGCGCAAAGCGGGGGACGGTCACTGAAGCTTTCTTT
CSAKRGTVTEAFF
>TRBJ2-3|TRBD1|TRBV5-1|.
TGCGCCAGCAGCTTATTACAGGGGGCCGATACGCAGTATTTT
CASSLLQGADTQYF
>TRBJ2-3|.|TRBV20-1|.
TGCAGTGCTTTAACTACAGATACGCAGTATTTT
CSALTTDTQYF
>TRBJ2-7|.|TRBV4-2|.
TGTGCCAGCAGCCAAATACTTGGGGCACCGGCGACCTACGAGCAGTACTTC
CASSQILGAPATYEQYF
>TRBJ2-4|TRBD1|TRBV5-8|few
TGTGCCAGCAGCTTGGCGGGGACAGGGAGAGCCAAAAACATTCAGTACTTC
CASSLAGTGRAKNIQYF
>TRBJ1-1|TRBD1|TRBV6-1|.
TGTGCCAGCCTCAGGGGGATGAACACTGAAGCTTTCTTT
CASLRGMNTEAFF
>TRBJ1-5|.|TRBV12-3/TRBV12-4|many
TGTGCCAGCAGTAGACAGGCGGGTCAGCCCCAGCATTTT
CASSRQAGQPQHF
>TRBJ2-1|TRBD2|TRBV11-2|.
TGTGCCAGCCGTATTACGGGAGGGGGTAGGGATGAGCAGTTCTTC
CASRITGGGRDEQFF
>TRBJ2-1|.|TRBV9|.
TGTGCCAGCAGCGGCACGGTCGATGAGCAGTTCTTC
CASSGTVDEQFF